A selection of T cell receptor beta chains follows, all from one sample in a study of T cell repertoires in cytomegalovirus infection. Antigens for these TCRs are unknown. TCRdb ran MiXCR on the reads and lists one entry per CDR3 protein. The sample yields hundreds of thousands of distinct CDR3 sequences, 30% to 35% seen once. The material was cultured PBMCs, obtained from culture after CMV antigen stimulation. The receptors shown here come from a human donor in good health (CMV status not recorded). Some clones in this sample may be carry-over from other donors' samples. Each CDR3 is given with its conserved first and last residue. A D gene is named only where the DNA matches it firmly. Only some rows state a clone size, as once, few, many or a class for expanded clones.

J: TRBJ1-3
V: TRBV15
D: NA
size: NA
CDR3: CATSSEGRPANTIYF
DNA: TGTGCCACCAGCAGTGAGGGACGCCCGGCGAACACCATATATTTT

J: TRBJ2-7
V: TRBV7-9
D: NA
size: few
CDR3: CASSASSGTVRYEQYF
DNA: TGTGCCAGCAGCGCGTCCTCCGGGACGGTGAGATACGAGCAGTACTTC

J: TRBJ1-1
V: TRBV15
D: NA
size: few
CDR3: CATSMGRAKAFF
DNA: TGTGCCACCAGCATGGGCCGGGCGAAAGCTTTCTTT

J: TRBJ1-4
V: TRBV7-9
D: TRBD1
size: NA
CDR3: CASSFSPDRVPSLWEKLFF
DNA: TGTGCCAGCAGCTTTTCACCCGACAGGGTTCCCTCTTTATGGGAAAAACTGTTTTTT

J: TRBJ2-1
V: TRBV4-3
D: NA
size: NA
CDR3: CASSPHGVRNEQFF
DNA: TGCGCCAGCAGCCCCCATGGGGTACGCAATGAGCAGTTCTTC

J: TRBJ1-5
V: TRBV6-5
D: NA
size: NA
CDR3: CASRRSGRNQPQHF
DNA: TGTGCCAGCAGAAGGTCCGGGCGGAATCAGCCCCAGCATTTT

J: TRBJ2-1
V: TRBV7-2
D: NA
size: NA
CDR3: CASSIQGLEQFF
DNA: TGTGCCAGCAGCATACAGGGACTGGAGCAGTTCTTC

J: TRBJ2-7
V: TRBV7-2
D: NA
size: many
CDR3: CASSAQGYEQYF
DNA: TGTGCCAGCAGCGCACAGGGCTACGAGCAGTACTTC

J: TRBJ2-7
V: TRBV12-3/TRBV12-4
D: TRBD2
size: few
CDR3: CASSTGLEKSEQYF
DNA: TGTGCCAGCAGTACGGGACTAGAGAAATCCGAGCAGTACTTC

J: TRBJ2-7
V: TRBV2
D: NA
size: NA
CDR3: CASSDRSPNPYEQYF
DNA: TGTGCCAGCAGTGATCGGAGTCCGAACCCCTACGAGCAGTACTTC

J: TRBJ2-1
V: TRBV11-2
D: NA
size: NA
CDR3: CASSSIRDLNEQFF
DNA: TGTGCCAGCAGCTCCATCCGGGACCTCAATGAGCAGTTCTTC

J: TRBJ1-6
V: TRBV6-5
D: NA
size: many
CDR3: CASSHGRLSISYNSPLHF
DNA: TGTGCCAGCAGTCATGGGCGCCTATCGATCTCCTATAATTCACCCCTCCACTTT

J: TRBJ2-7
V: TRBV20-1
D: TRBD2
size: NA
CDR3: CSGIAGGLYEQYF
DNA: TGCAGTGGGATAGCGGGAGGTCTCTACGAGCAGTACTTC

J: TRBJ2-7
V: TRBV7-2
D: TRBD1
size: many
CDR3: CASSVGTGGFWEQYF
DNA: TGTGCCAGCAGCGTCGGGACAGGGGGCTTCTGGGAGCAGTACTTC

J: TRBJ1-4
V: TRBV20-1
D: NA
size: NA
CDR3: CSARFTNEKLFF
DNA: TGCAGTGCCCGCTTCACTAATGAAAAACTGTTTTTT

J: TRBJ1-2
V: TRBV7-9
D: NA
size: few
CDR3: CASSSRTDKLYGYTF
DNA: TGTGCCAGCAGCTCCCGGACAGACAAGCTCTATGGCTACACCTTC

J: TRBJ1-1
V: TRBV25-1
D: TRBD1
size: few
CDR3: CASSATGGEAFF
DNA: TGTGCCAGCAGTGCAACAGGGGGTGAAGCTTTCTTT

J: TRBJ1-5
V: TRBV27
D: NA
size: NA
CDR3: CASSFASSGQPQHF
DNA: TGTGCCAGCAGTTTCGCCAGCTCAGGTCAGCCCCAGCATTTT

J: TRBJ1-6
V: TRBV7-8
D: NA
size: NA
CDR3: CASSLEVLGPSPLHF
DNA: TGTGCCAGCAGCTTAGAGGTTTTAGGGCCTTCACCCCTCCACTTT

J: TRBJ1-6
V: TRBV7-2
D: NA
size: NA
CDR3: CASSLGGVRSPLHF
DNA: TGTGCCAGCAGCTTGGGTGGGGTCAGGTCACCCCTCCACTTT

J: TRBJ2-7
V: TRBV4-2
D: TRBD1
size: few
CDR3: CASSQVGVGTGSSYEQYF
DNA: TGTGCCAGCAGCCAAGTGGGGGTCGGGACAGGGTCTTCCTACGAGCAGTACTTC

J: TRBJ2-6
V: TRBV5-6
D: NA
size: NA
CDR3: CASSPDRFPGANVLTF
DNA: TGTGCCAGCAGCCCGGATAGGTTCCCCGGGGCCAACGTCCTGACTTTC

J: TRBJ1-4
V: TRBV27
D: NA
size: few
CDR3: CASRPGGLNEKLFF
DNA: TGTGCCAGCAGACCCGGGGGACTTAATGAAAAACTGTTTTTT